The T cell receptor beta chain described here comes from a study of T cells in Graves' hyperthyroidism and ophthalmopathy. As for the study in general: Before any treatment, at initial diagnosis, peripheral blood was collected. Overall study findings and caveats: Most clonotypes expanded in the thyroid (above 0.001) were also present in blood.

Graves' hyperthyroidism without ophthalmopathy progression within 18 months was termed stable. Orbital computed tomography and thyroid ultrasound, together with serum TRAb and thyroxine and clinical symptoms, were used for diagnoses. TCR beta CDR3 regions were amplified from RNA. During a first-round RT-PCR of the TCR CDR3, the HTBI primer set was used. TCRdb independently ran MiXCR on the multiplex PCR reads; one entry per CDR3 protein. The sample lists over 200,000 distinct CDR3 sequences, about a sixth occurring once. This clonotype was seen at least ten times. Its antigen is currently unknown. This sequence was found in a man in his fifties or sixties with Graves' hyperthyroidism. Sequenced input: blood.

Written as DNA, the CDR3 is TGTGCCATCAGTGGGACCAGTAGTGGCAATGAGCAGTTCTTC. Amino acid sequence: CAISGTSSGNEQFF. The V call is TRBV10-3, the J call TRBJ2-1, with unresolved D. CDR1 and CDR2 (germline): ENHRY, SYGVKD. The CDR3 spans 14 residues. The germline V and J ends were trimmed by 4 bases and 6 bases, with 13 bases remaining between them.